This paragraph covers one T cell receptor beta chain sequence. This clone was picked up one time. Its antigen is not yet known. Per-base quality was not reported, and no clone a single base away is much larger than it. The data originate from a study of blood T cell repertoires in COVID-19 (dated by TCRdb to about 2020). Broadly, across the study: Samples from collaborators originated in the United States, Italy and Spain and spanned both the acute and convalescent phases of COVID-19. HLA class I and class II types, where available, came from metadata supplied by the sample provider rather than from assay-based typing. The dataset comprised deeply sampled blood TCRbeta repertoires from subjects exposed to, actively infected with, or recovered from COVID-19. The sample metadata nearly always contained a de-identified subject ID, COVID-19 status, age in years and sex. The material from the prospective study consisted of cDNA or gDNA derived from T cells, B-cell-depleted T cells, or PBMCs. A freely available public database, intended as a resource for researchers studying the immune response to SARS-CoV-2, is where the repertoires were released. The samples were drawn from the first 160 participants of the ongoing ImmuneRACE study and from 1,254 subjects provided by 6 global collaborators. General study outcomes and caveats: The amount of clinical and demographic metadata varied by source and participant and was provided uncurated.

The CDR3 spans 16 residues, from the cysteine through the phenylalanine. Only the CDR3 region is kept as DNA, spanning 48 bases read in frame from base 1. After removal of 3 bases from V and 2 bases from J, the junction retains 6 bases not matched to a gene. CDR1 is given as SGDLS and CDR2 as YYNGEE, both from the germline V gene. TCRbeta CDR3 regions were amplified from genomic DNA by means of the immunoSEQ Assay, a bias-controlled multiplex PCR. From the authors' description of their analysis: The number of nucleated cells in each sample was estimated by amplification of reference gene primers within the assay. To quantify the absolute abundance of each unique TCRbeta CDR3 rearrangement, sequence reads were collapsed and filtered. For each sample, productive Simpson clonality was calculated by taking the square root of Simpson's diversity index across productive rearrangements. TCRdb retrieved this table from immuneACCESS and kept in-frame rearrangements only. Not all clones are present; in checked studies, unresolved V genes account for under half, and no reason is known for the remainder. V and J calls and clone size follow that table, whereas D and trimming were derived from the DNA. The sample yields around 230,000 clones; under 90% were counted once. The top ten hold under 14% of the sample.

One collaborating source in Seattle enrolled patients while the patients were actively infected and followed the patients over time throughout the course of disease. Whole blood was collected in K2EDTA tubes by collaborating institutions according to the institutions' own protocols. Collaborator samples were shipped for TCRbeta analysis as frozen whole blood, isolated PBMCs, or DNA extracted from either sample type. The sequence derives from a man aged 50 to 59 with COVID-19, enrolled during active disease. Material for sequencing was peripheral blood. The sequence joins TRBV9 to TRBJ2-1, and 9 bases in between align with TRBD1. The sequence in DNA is TGTGCCAGCAGCGCGGCGACAGGGGGGACCTACAATGAGCAGTTCTTC. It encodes CASSAATGGTYNEQFF.